These 2 T cell receptor beta chains were sequenced from one sample in a study of HIV-infected patients and healthy controls. TCRdb reanalysed the 5' RACE reads using MiXCR and keeps one entry per CDR3 protein. The sample gives some 70,000 distinct CDR3 sequences, around 21% of which show up once; 1.1% to 1.5% is in the top ten. Sequences were obtained from CD4+ T cells from blood. These receptor sequences come from a human donor in good health.

This clonotype was observed at least ten times. The chain has TRBV13 and TRBJ2-7; D might be TRBD2 (5 bases). V was cut by 5 bases and J by 3 bases, with 17 bases left in between. Germline CDR1 and CDR2: PRHDT and FYEKMQ (reference sequence). This CDR3 has 15 amino acids. CDR3 region: CASSPPNLGNYEQYF. CDR3 in DNA: TGTGCCAGCAGCCCACCTAACCTCGGGAACTACGAGCAGTACTTC.

The genes are TRBV5-5 and TRBJ1-1; 9 bases align to TRBD1. The trim removed 2 bases at V and 3 bases at J, leaving 5 bases unmatched. The CDR3 spans 15 residues. CDR1 and CDR2 from the germline V gene are SGHKS and YYEKEE (reference sequence). The chain's CDR3 is CASSFSGQGDTEAFF. CDR3 sequence (DNA): TGTGCCAGCAGCTTTTCGGGACAGGGAGACACTGAAGCTTTCTTT.